One and the same sample provided the 27 T cell receptor beta chains below, sequenced in a study of blood T cells in healthy people across ages (dated by TCRdb to the mid-2010s). Library generation was performed with 5' RACE. TCRdb lists the instrument as Illumina HiSeq 2500. A second PCR of roughly 6 to 11 cycles was run with a J-beta primer mix and a sample-barcoded 5' primer. The public reads were quality trimmed at Q25 with fastp and then assembled into clones with MiXCR by TCRdb, keeping productive beta chains. Rows are combined by CDR3 protein, so each entry shows the most common genes and DNA. Recorded for this sample are 650,000 to 800,000 distinct CDR3 sequences; 40% to 50% of them occurred a single time. The ten largest make up roughly 19% of the sample. Sequencing was done on a sample of blood. The receptor set was obtained from a man in his fifties or sixties in good health.

This clonotype has only a few counts. The gene calls are TRBV9 and TRBJ2-5; 7 bases align to TRBD1. Trimming cost V 1 base and J 5 bases; bases outside gene matches: 14. CDR3 size: 17 residues. The V gene's germline CDR1 is SGDLS and CDR2 YYNGEE. CDR3 nucleotide sequence: TGTGCCAGCAGCGTACCACAATCACAGGGGCTAGATGAGACCCAGTACTTC. Protein sequence: CASSVPQSQGLDETQYF.

The chain carries TRBV20-1 and TRBJ2-4; 12 nucleotides align to TRBD1. Germline trimming cut 5 bases from V and 13 bases from J; bases unmatched to any gene: 18. Germline V gene lookup returns CDR1 DFQATT and CDR2 SNEGSKA (reference sequence). This CDR3 has 16 residues. CDR3 region: CSARTGTGGRIWEQYF. In DNA form, the CDR3 reads TGCAGTGCTCGAACCGGGACAGGGGGCAGGATCTGGGAGCAGTACTTC.

V and J are TRBV6-2 or TRBV6-3 and TRBJ2-7; D is unresolved. CDR1 is MNHEY and CDR2 is SVGEGT in the germline V gene. The CDR3 sequence is 20 residues long. V lost 6 bases, J lost 1 base, and 31 bases lay in between. Here the CDR3 reads CASSHYLIWEKAYESYEQYF. DNA of the CDR3: TGTGCCAGCAGCCACTACTTAATTTGGGAAAAAGCGTACGAGTCCTACGAGCAGTACTTC.

About this clonotype: One end of the junction fails to match germline, which may point to a read error. This sequence joins TRBV6-1 and TRBJ2-4; 10 bases are a match to TRBD1. The CDR3 is made up of 15 amino acids. Germline V gene data show CDR1 as MNHNS and CDR2 as SASEGT. The CDR3 loop is CACSTPTGGSGEQYF. CDR3 bases: TGTGCCTGCAGCACTCCGACAGGGGGCTCTGGAGAGCAGTACTTC.

This clonotype was seen a few times. The chain is built from TRBV7-2 and TRBJ2-7, with TRBD1 matching over 7 bases. CDR3 length equals 14 residues. J gave up 3 bases and V 2 bases, and 4 bases lay outside the gene matches. Looked up from germline, CDR1 is SGHTA and CDR2 is FQGNSA. CDR3 sequence reads: CASSLSPGGYEQYF. CDR3 bases: TGTGCCAGCAGCTTATCCCCAGGGGGCTACGAGCAGTACTTC.

This clonotype was counted between two and nine times. The gene calls are TRBV7-2 and TRBJ1-5; possibly TRBD1 for D (5 bases). With 4 bases removed from V and 3 bases from J, the gap between germline ends came to 16 bases. Germline V gene lookup returns CDR1 SGHTA and CDR2 FQGNSA. The CDR3 is 16 residues long. The CDR3 reads CASSSPGTAPNQPQHF. In nucleotides, the CDR3 is TGTGCCAGCAGCTCCCCCGGGACGGCCCCCAATCAGCCCCAGCATTTT.

The chain joins TRBV5-1 to TRBJ2-1; the D is unclear. With 2 bases removed from V and 12 bases from J, the gap between germline ends came to 12 bases. The CDR3 length is 12 residues. The germline V gene encodes CDR1 SGHRS and CDR2 YFSETQ. The CDR3 DNA sequence: TGCGCCAGCAGCTTCGATAATGGTGGGCAGTTCTTC. It is translated as CASSFDNGGQFF.

The chain carries TRBV20-1 and TRBJ2-7; possibly TRBD1 for D (6 bases). The germline gives CDR1 DFQATT, CDR2 SNEGSKA (reference sequence). The CDR3 totals 13 residues. Trimming pared 6 bases from V and 3 bases from J, leaving 15 bases between. In nucleotides, the CDR3 is TGCAGTGCCTCGGACAGAAACATCTACGAGCAGTACTTC. It encodes CSASDRNIYEQYF.

V and J are TRBV20-1 and TRBJ2-4, with D maybe TRBD2 (5 bases). The germline V gene encodes CDR1 DFQATT and CDR2 SNEGSKA (reference sequence). Trimming pared 6 bases from V and 1 base from J, leaving 13 bases between. The CDR3 extends over 14 amino acids. CDR3 in amino acids: CSARSGEAKNIQYF. The CDR3 region has the DNA TGCAGTGCCCGGTCTGGGGAGGCCAAAAACATTCAGTACTTC.

V usage is TRBV20-1 and J usage is TRBJ1-2; D is uncertain. The CDR3 consists of 13 residues. The ends were cut back, 0 bases at V and 7 bases at J, with 12 bases in the middle. CDR1 and CDR2 (germline): DFQATT, SNEGSKA (reference sequence). The CDR3: CSARDGGFSGYTF. In nucleotides, the CDR3 is TGCAGTGCTAGAGATGGAGGGTTCAGTGGCTACACCTTC.

This clonotype has just a few counts. V is TRBV5-1 and J is TRBJ2-3, with TRBD2 matching over 9 bases. V was pared by 4 bases and J by 2 bases, with 8 bases of the junction left unmatched. The CDR3 has 16 amino acids. Germline V CDR1 and CDR2: SGHRS, YFSETQ. The chain's CDR3 is CASSTPSGVTTDTQYF. In DNA, the CDR3 is TGCGCCAGCAGCACCCCTAGCGGGGTAACCACAGATACGCAGTATTTT.

This clonotype has a handful of counts. J is TRBJ2-5 and V is TRBV10-3, with a possible D match to TRBD2 (5 bases). The germline CDR1 and CDR2 sequences are ENHRY and SYGVKD. V dropped 3 bases and J dropped 5 bases, with 16 bases sitting between them. This CDR3 comprises 15 residues. CDR3 DNA sequence: TGTGCCATCAGTGAAACGGGGTCCTCGCAGGAGACCCAGTACTTC. Translating it yields CAISETGSSQETQYF.

The V call is TRBV6-5, the J call TRBJ2-3; 8 positions match TRBD2. Germline values: CDR1 MNHEY, CDR2 SVGAGI. The junction had 17 bases not matched to a gene; V was cut back by 11 bases and J by 7 bases. CDR3 length: 15 amino acids. As DNA, the CDR3 is TGTGCCGGCTGTTCCAGCGGGGGTGTCGTTAATACGCAGTATTTT. It is translated as CAGCSSGGVVNTQYF.

This clonotype showed up just a few times. This chain connects TRBV7-9 to TRBJ2-3; D possibly corresponds to TRBD1 (5 bases). CDR3 length equals 14 residues. Between the trimmed V and J ends, which lost 5 bases and 6 bases, there was a span of 15 bases. The germline V gene has CDR1 SEHNR and CDR2 FQNEAQ (reference sequence). The CDR3 DNA reads TGTGCCAGCAGCGCCCACCAGGGATTCGATACGCAGTATTTT. Translated, it gives CASSAHQGFDTQYF.

This clonotype was seen more than once but under ten times. The genes are TRBV5-1 and TRBJ1-2, with TRBD1 as a possible D gene (6 bases). Trimming left V 4 bases short and J 0 bases short, with 19 bases between. The CDR3 sequence is 17 residues long. Germline assignment: CDR1 SGHRS and CDR2 YFSETQ. The CDR3, as DNA: TGCGCCAGCAGCCTATTTAGAAGGACAGTGACTAACTATGGCTACACCTTC. Its protein product is CASSLFRRTVTNYGYTF. The variable domain in full, with the rest retrieved from reference TRBV5-1 and TRBJ1-2, is KAGVTQTPRYLIKTRGQQVTLSCSPISGHRSVSWYQQTPGQGLQFLFEYFSETQRNKGNFPGRFSGRQFSNSRSEMNVSTLELGDSALYLCASSLFRRTVTNYGYTFGSGTRLTVV.

With respect to this clonotype: At one boundary the junction diverges from the germline segment, which might be a read error. This chain joins TRBV5-1 and TRBJ2-5; D is unclear. The CDR3 length is 16 residues. In germline, CDR1 is SGHRS, CDR2 YFSETQ. The CDR3 DNA sequence: TGCGCCAGCAGCCGTCTTAACCCTCAAGGTCAAGAGACCCAGCACTTC. This sequence encodes CASSRLNPQGQETQHF.

This clonotype has just a few counts. The chain has TRBV11-3 and TRBJ2-1, with TRBD1 matching over 9 bases. The CDR3 has 15 amino acids. The V segment lost 5 bases and the J segment 6 bases; nucleotides outside the gene matches: 8. Germline CDR1 SGHNT, CDR2 YENEEA. This chain's CDR3 is CASSRFVGQGNEQFF. In DNA form, the CDR3 reads TGTGCCAGCAGCAGGTTCGTGGGACAGGGCAATGAGCAGTTCTTC.

The V call is TRBV6-5, the J call TRBJ1-1; weak D call: TRBD1 (5 bases). Deletions cut 8 bases from V and 4 bases from J, with 14 bases between. The germline CDR1 and CDR2 sequences are MNHEY and SVGAGI. The CDR3 has 13 amino acids. The CDR3 nucleotides read TGTGCCAGCTCCAGGGTGATGGGCACTGAAGCTTTCTTT. Translation gives CASSRVMGTEAFF.

Worth noting for this clonotype: Germline and junction disagree at one end, which may indicate a read error. This sequence joins TRBV6-1 and TRBJ1-5; 7 bases line up with TRBD1. Germline CDR1 and CDR2: MNHNS and SASEGT. The CDR3 covers 15 residues. The CDR3 DNA reads as TGTGCCAGCAGCGAAGTGATACAGGGGAATCAGCCCCAGCATTTT. Encoded protein: CASSEVIQGNQPQHF.

In this sample, this clonotype turned up a few times. J is TRBJ2-7 and V is TRBV7-2; tentative D call: TRBD2 (7 bases). The tail of the sequence fits TRBJ2-5 better, so the J call may be wrong. The CDR3 is made up of 15 amino acids. Per the germline V gene, CDR1 is SGHTA and CDR2 is FQGNSA. The CDR3 sequence: CASSPPGQRDETQYF. CDR3 bases: TGTGCCAGCAGCCCCCCCGGACAGCGGGATGAGACCCAGTACTTC.

The CDR3 DNA reads as TGCAGTGCTAGAGATGGGGGGGCTAGCCCAGAGACCCAGTACTTC. Translation: CSARDGGASPETQYF. The chain is built from TRBV20-1 and TRBJ2-5; a weak D match, TRBD2 (7 bases). In germline, CDR1 is DFQATT, CDR2 SNEGSKA (reference sequence). Deletions cut 0 bases from V and 4 bases from J, with 15 bases between. This CDR3 region has 15 residues.

The rearrangement links TRBV20-1 to TRBJ1-6; no firm D call. This CDR3 is built from 13 residues. Germline loops: CDR1 DFQATT, CDR2 SNEGSKA (reference sequence). V was pared by 3 bases and J by 9 bases, with 12 bases between. In nucleotides, the CDR3 is TGCAGTGCTAGTCTACGGATTAGTTCACCCCTCCACTTT. It codes for CSASLRISSPLHF.

In regard to this clonotype: At one end, the junction sequence differs from germline, possibly due to a read error. The chain couples TRBV28 to TRBJ2-3, with 7 nucleotides matching TRBD2. CDR3 length equals 12 residues. CDR1 and CDR2 from the germline V gene are MDHEN and SYDVKM. The CDR3 nucleotides read TGTGCCAGCAACGAGAGCGGGGATATGCAGTATTTT. This encodes CASNESGDMQYF.

The chain is built from TRBV7-2 and TRBJ2-1; D is undetermined. The CDR3 has 15 residues. With 5 bases removed from V and 8 bases from J, the gap between germline ends came to 19 bases. Germline V CDR1 and CDR2: SGHTA, FQGNSA. The CDR3 protein is CASSPDLPPYDEQFF. The CDR3 coding sequence is TGTGCCAGCAGCCCAGACTTACCTCCGTATGATGAGCAGTTCTTC.

This clonotype has at least ten counts. V and J are TRBV24-1 and TRBJ2-7, with unresolved D. Trimming removed 8 bases at V and 3 bases at J, with 10 bases between. The length of the CDR3 is 12 residues. Germline assignment: CDR1 KGHDR and CDR2 SFDVKD. The CDR3 spells CATITANYEQYF. The DNA for the CDR3 is TGTGCCACCATCACGGCAAACTACGAGCAGTACTTC.

The CDR3 region has the DNA TGTGCCAGCAGACTACGGGGCGGGAGTCAATCAGATACGCAGTATTTT. It encodes CASRLRGGSQSDTQYF. The chain uses TRBV28 and TRBJ2-3, with 7 bases identical to TRBD2. This CDR3 spans 16 amino acids. CDR1 and CDR2 from the germline V gene are MDHEN and SYDVKM. The ends lost 6 bases at V and 4 bases at J; junction bases unmatched: 13.

This clonotype was picked up many times. The CDR3 DNA is TGTGCCTGGAGTCCTGGTAGCGGTGGCTACACCTTC. The encoded protein is CAWSPGSGGYTF. The chain employs TRBV30 and TRBJ1-2; D gene unclear. This CDR3 spans 12 amino acids. Deletions cut 2 bases from V and 7 bases from J, with 11 bases between. CDR1 and CDR2 (germline): GTSNPN, SVGIG (reference sequence).